The text below deals with one T cell receptor (beta chain). The sample belongs to a study of shared clonotypes between healthy human individuals. Study overall: Plates per donor: three CD4 naive, three CD4 memory, two CD8 naive, one CD8 memory.

Each subset's genomic DNA was split evenly across several immunoSEQ plates. TCRdb keeps only in-frame clones here, not all; method: immunoSEQ multiplex PCR. Seen here are 650,000 to 800,000 clones, 72% observed once, and the top ten hold around 1.8%. The study separated CD4+ cells into CD45RA+ naive and CD45RA-negative memory subsets. The CDR3 contains 14 residues. The trim removed 4 bases at V and 8 bases at J, leaving 7 bases unmatched. The germline gives CDR1 SGHTA, CDR2 FQGNSA. V usage is TRBV7-2 and J usage is TRBJ2-1; TRBD1 matches at 8 bases. The specimen sequenced was memory CD4+ T cells sorted from blood. Subset indicated: CD45RA-negative fraction. This receptor was identified in a woman younger than 45 in good health. The DNA for the CDR3 is TGTGCCAGCAGCTCGCGGACAGGGAATGATGAGCAGTTCTTC. Translating it yields CASSSRTGNDEQFF.